What follows describes a single T cell receptor (beta chain). This record belongs to a study of blood T cell repertoires in COVID-19. About the study: There were acute and convalescent COVID-19 samples, and they came from the United States, Italy and Spain.

Ages ranged from about 18 to 89 years, with residence in around 24 US areas. Donors were grouped by their self-reported clinical history. Original handling: Reference gene primer amplification in the assay estimated nucleated cell counts. Data came from immunoSEQ multiplex PCR; TCRdb stores just in-frame clones and leaves some out. V, J and clone size were drawn from that table, and D and trimming were deduced from the DNA. The sample lists about 240,000 clones, roughly 90% seen once, with just over 2.5% in the top ten. The CDR3 has 13 amino acids. Germline CDR1 and CDR2: SGHNT and YYREEE (reference sequence). V shed 4 bases and J shed 4 bases, with 11 bases lying between them.

The TCR was taken from a woman in her twenties or thirties with acute COVID-19. The rearrangement joins TRBV5-4 to TRBJ1-1; D uncertain. The sequenced sample was PBMCs or T cells enriched from blood (not recorded which). The CDR3 DNA reads as TGTGCCAGCAGCCAGCGTACGACCACTGAAGCTTTCTTT. Protein sequence: CASSQRTTTEAFF.